This paragraph covers one TCR beta chain sequence. The data were obtained in a study of blood T cell repertoires in COVID-19. Study overall: COVID-19 samples, acute and convalescent, were from the United States, Italy and Spain.

Clones were sequenced by immunoSEQ multiplex PCR, and TCRdb holds only the in-frame ones, with some missing. Among over 100,000 clones listed, roughly 84% were seen once. The ends were cut back, 4 bases at V and 6 bases at J, with 10 bases in the middle. In germline, CDR1 is GTSNPN, CDR2 SVGIG (reference sequence). This CDR3 has 11 residues. The material sequenced was peripheral blood. This chain links TRBV30 with TRBJ2-7, with unresolved D. This receptor was taken from a woman of 80 years or more with active or convalescent COVID-19. CDR3 nucleotides: TGTGCCTGGAATCGTGTCGGCGAGCAGTACTTC. It is translated as CAWNRVGEQYF.